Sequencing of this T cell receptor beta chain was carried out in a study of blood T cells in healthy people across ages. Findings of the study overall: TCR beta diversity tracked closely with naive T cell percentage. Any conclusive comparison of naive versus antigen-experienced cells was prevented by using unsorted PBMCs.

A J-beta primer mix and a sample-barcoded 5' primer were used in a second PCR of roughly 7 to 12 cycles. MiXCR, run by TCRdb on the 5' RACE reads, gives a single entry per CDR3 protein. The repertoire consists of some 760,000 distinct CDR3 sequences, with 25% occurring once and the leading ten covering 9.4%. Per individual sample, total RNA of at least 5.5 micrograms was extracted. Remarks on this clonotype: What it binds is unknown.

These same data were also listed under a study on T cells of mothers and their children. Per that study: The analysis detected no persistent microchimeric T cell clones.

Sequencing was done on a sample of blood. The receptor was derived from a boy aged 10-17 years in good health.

CDR3 DNA: TGCAGTGCTAGAGATCCGGGGCGCTCGGGGGGCTACACCTTC. Translation: CSARDPGRSGGYTF. The J gene is TRBJ1-2, the V gene TRBV20-1; D may be TRBD1 (5 bases). CDR3 size: 14 residues. Germline CDR1 reads DFQATT; CDR2 reads SNEGSKA (reference sequence). V dropped 0 bases and J dropped 8 bases, with 16 bases sitting between them.